This passage covers 7 T cell receptor beta chains from one sample sequenced in a study of T-cell memory formation after mild COVID-19. TCRdb used MiXCR to reprocess the 5' RACE reads, holding one entry per CDR3 protein. The sample includes about 440,000 distinct CDR3 sequences, around 20% of them seen just once. Material: PBMCs or a T cell subset sorted from them (not recorded which). The receptors were sampled from an adult woman who had mild COVID-19 (a few samples of this study predate the infection). Cell type and time point are not known.

The genes are TRBV18 and TRBJ2-5; TRBD1 is a possible D gene (6 bases). Trimming took 2 bases from V and 3 from J, leaving 10 bases between them. Germline CDR1 reads KGHSH; CDR2 reads LQKENI. The CDR3 runs 14 residues. CDR3 coding DNA: TGTGCCAGCTCACCAGCGGCAGGGGAAGAGACCCAGTACTTC. It yields the protein CASSPAAGEETQYF. The whole variable domain, filled in from reference TRBV18 and TRBJ2-5, reads NAGVMQNPRHLVRRRGQEARLRCSPMKGHSHVYWYRQLPEEGLKFMVYLQKENIIDESGMPKERFSAEFPKEGPSILRIQQVVRGDSAAYFCASSPAAGEETQYFGPGTRLLVL.

This clonotype was picked up a small number of times. The rearrangement uses TRBV7-2 and TRBJ2-1; D call uncertain. V was cut by 1 base and J by 10 bases, with 11 bases left in between. There are 13 residues in the CDR3. CDR1 is SGHTA and CDR2 is FQGNSA in the germline V gene. The chain's CDR3 is CASSLVSTWEQFF. The DNA of the CDR3 is TGTGCCAGCAGCTTAGTTAGTACGTGGGAGCAGTTCTTC. Based on the CDR3 plus reference TRBV7-2 and TRBJ2-1, the full variable domain is GAGVSQSPSNKVTEKGKDVELRCDPISGHTALYWYRQSLGQGLEFLIYFQGNSAPDKSGLPSDRFSAERTGGSVSTLTIQRTQQEDSAVYLCASSLVSTWEQFFGPGTRLTVL.

The chain combines TRBV24-1 with TRBJ2-1; TRBD1 agrees at 7 bases. After removal of 4 bases from V and 3 bases from J, the junction contained 8 bases not matched to a gene. In germline, CDR1 is KGHDR, CDR2 SFDVKD. The length of the CDR3 is 16 residues. CDR3 sequence: CATSDPTGRGYNEQFF. CDR3 nucleotide sequence: TGTGCCACCAGTGACCCGACAGGGAGAGGCTACAATGAGCAGTTCTTC.

This clonotype appeared a few times. The CDR3 DNA sequence: TGTGCCAGCAGCTTAGTTTCAACGGGAGGGCCCTCCGCAGATACGCAGTATTTT. Residues: CASSLVSTGGPSADTQYF. J is TRBJ2-3 and V is TRBV7-9; 8 nucleotides line up with TRBD2. This CDR3 spans 18 amino acids. V lost 1 base and J lost 4; bases outside the gene matches: 13. Germline assignment: CDR1 SEHNR and CDR2 FQNEAQ (reference sequence). The variable domain in full, with the rest retrieved from reference TRBV7-9 and TRBJ2-3, is DTGVSQNPRHKITKRGQNVTFRCDPISEHNRLYWYRQTLGQGPEFLTYFQNEAQLEKSRLLSDRFSAERPKGSFSTLEIQRTEQGDSAMYLCASSLVSTGGPSADTQYFGPGTRLTVL.

This chain uses TRBV10-3 with TRBJ2-3, with D uncertain. Germline-derived CDR1 and CDR2 are ENHRY and SYGVKD. V lost 0 bases to trimming and J lost 3 bases, with 7 bases between them. The CDR3 is 14 residues long. The CDR3 sequence is CAISESISTDTQYF. DNA of the CDR3: TGTGCCATCAGTGAGTCGATTAGTACAGATACGCAGTATTTT.

The rearrangement links TRBV7-3 to TRBJ2-1, with D possibly being TRBD2 (6 bases). Trimming cost V 5 bases and J 9 bases, with 17 bases left between them. The germline CDR1 and CDR2 sequences are SGHTA and FQGTGA. The CDR3 is 14 amino acids. CDR3 sequence reads: CASSLGPGGGEQFF. CDR3 bases: TGTGCCAGCAGCCTCGGACCCGGGGGTGGTGAGCAGTTCTTC.

This clonotype was counted a few times. This rearrangement joins TRBV15 to TRBJ2-1; D may be TRBD1 or TRBD2 (7 bases each). The V end was cut by 9 bases, the J end by 3 bases, with 18 bases between. Germline V gene lookup returns CDR1 LNHNV and CDR2 YYDKDF (reference sequence). The CDR3 runs 15 residues. The CDR3 here is CATGRDQGDYNEQFF. The DNA of the CDR3 is TGTGCCACTGGGAGGGATCAGGGGGACTACAATGAGCAGTTCTTC.